This T cell receptor (beta chain) originates from a study of T cells in narcolepsy. Study results and limitations: Autoreactive clonotypes reportedly recurred in blood of same and different patients, not controls.

Data came from immunoSEQ multiplex PCR; TCRdb stores just in-frame clones and leaves some out. Among some 23,000 clones listed, around four fifths were seen once. CDR3 length equals 16 residues. Per germline, CDR1 LNHDA and CDR2 SQIVND (reference sequence). V gave up 10 bases and J gave up 7 bases; unmatched junction bases: 13. As to this clone: The antigen is not known.

The source of this sequence is a human donor with narcolepsy. The J gene is TRBJ2-2, the V gene TRBV19, with 12 bases lining up with TRBD2. The sequenced sample was CD45RA- memory CD4+ T cells from PBMCs. CDR3 protein: CATRNLAGGPSGELFF. The CDR3 DNA follows: TGTGCCACCAGAAACCTAGCGGGAGGGCCGAGCGGGGAGCTGTTTTTT.